Described below is a single TCR beta chain sequence and its context. The data were taken from a study of blood T cell repertoires in COVID-19. For the study at large: Acute and convalescent COVID-19 specimens originated in the United States, Italy and Spain. T cells, B-cell-depleted T cells, or PBMCs provided the cDNA or gDNA that served as material.

Only in-frame clones appear in the TCRdb table, and some are missing; sequencing was by immunoSEQ multiplex PCR. The table includes roughly 27,000 clones, roughly 71% detected once. This CDR3 is built from 14 residues. Germline values: CDR1 MNHEY, CDR2 SVGAGI. V trimming: 4 bases; J trimming: 5 bases; junction bases outside the gene matches: 5. The chain couples TRBV6-5 to TRBJ1-2, with TRBD1 matching over 9 bases. The sequence came from an elderly man with active or convalescent COVID-19. The sequenced sample was peripheral blood. The DNA of the CDR3 is TGTGCCAGCAGTTTTTCCGGACAGGGGTATGGCTACACCTTC. It yields the protein CASSFSGQGYGYTF.